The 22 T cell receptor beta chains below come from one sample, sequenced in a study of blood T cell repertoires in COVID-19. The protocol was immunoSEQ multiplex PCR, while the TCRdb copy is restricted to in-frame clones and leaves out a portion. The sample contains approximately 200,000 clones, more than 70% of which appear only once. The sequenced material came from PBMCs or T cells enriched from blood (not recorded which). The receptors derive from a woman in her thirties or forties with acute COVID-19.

CDR3 bases: TGTGCCAGCAGCCAAGATCAAGGGGAAGGTGAAAAACTGTTTTTT. Protein sequence: CASSQDQGEGEKLFF. The chain couples TRBV4-2 to TRBJ1-4; possibly TRBD1 for D (5 bases). Germline loops: CDR1 LGHNA, CDR2 YNFKEQ. The V gene lost 0 bases and the J gene lost 7 bases, with 12 bases spanning the gap. CDR3 length: 15 residues.

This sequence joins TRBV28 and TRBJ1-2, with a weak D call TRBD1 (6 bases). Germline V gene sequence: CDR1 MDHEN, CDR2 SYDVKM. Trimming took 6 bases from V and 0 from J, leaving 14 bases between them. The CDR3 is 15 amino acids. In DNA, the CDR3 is TGTGCCAGCAGGCCCAGGGGAAACTCTAACTATGGCTACACCTTC. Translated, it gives CASRPRGNSNYGYTF.

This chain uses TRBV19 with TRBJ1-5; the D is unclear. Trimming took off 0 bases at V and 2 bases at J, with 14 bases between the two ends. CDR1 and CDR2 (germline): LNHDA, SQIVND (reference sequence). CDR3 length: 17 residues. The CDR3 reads CASSIDLSRGGNQPQHF. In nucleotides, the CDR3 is TGTGCCAGTAGTATAGATCTTTCCCGGGGTGGCAATCAGCCCCAGCATTTT.

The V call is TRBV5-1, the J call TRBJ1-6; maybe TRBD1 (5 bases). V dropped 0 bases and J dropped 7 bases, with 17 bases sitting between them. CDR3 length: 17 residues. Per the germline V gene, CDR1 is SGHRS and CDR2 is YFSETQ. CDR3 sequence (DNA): TGCGCCAGCAGCTTGGAAGGGTTACAGGTCCGCAATTCACCCCTCCACTTT. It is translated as CASSLEGLQVRNSPLHF.

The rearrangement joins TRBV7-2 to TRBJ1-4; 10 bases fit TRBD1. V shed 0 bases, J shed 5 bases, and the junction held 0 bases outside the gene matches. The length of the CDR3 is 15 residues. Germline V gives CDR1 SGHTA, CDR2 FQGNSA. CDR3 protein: CASSLAGQGNEKLFF. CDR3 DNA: TGTGCCAGCAGCTTAGCGGGACAGGGGAATGAAAAACTGTTTTTT. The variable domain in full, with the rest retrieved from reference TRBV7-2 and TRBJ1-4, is GAGVSQSPSNKVTEKGKDVELRCDPISGHTALYWYRQSLGQGLEFLIYFQGNSAPDKSGLPSDRFSAERTGGSVSTLTIQRTQQEDSAVYLCASSLAGQGNEKLFFGSGTQLSVL.

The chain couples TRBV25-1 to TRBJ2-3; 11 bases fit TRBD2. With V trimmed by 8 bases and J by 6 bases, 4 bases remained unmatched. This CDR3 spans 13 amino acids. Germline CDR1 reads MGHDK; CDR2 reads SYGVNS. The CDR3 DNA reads TGTGCCAGCGGGGGACTAGCGGAGGATACGCAGTATTTT. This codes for CASGGLAEDTQYF.

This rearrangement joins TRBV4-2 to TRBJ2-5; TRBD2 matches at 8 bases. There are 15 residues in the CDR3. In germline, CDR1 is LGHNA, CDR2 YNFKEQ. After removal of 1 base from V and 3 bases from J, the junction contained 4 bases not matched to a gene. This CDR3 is CASSQGVSGEETQYF. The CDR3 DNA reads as TGTGCCAGCAGCCAAGGGGTTAGCGGGGAAGAGACCCAGTACTTC.

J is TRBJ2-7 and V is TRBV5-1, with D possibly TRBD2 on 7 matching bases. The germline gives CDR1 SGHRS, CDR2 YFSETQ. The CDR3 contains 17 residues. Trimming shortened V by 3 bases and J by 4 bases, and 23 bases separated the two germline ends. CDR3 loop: CASSSRKPSGGDYEQYF. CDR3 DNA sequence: TGCGCCAGCAGCTCCAGAAAACCTTCGGGGGGCGATTACGAGCAGTACTTC.

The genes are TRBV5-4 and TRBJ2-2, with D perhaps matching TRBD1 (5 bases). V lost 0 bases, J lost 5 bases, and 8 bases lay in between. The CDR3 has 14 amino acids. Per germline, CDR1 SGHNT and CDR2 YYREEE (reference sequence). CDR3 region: CASSLDQGTGELFF. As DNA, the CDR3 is TGTGCCAGCAGCTTGGATCAGGGTACCGGGGAGCTGTTTTTT.

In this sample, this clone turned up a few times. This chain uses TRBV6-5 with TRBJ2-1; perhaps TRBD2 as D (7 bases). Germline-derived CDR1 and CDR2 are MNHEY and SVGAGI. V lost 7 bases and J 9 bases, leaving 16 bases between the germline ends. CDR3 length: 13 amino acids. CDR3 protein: CASMRGGAGEQFF. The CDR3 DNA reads TGTGCCAGCATGCGAGGGGGGGCAGGTGAGCAGTTCTTC.

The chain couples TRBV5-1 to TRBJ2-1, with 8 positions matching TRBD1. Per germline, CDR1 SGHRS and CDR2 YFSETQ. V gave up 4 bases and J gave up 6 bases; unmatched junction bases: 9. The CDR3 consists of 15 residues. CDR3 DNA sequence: TGCGCCAGCAGCCCAGGACAGGGCTCTCTCAATGAGCAGTTCTTC. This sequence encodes CASSPGQGSLNEQFF.

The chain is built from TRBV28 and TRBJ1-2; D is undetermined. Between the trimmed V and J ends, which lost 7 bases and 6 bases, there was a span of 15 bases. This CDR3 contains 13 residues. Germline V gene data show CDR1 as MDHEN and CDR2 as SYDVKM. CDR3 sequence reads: CASILRGFDGYTF. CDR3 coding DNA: TGTGCCAGCATCTTAAGAGGATTTGATGGCTACACCTTC.

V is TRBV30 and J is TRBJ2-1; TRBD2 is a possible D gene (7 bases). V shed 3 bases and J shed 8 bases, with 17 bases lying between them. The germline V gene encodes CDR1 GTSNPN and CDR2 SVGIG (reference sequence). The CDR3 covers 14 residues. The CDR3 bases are TGTGCCTGGAGAGAAGGGGGGGGCTGGGATGAGCAGTTCTTC. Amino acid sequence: CAWREGGGWDEQFF.

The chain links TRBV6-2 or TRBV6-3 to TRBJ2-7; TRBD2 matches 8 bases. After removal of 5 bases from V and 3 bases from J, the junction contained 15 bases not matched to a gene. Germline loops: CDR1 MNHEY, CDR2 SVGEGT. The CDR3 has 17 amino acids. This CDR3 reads CASSKTPLSGLVYEQYF. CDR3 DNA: TGTGCCAGCAGTAAAACCCCCCTTTCGGGACTAGTCTACGAGCAGTACTTC.

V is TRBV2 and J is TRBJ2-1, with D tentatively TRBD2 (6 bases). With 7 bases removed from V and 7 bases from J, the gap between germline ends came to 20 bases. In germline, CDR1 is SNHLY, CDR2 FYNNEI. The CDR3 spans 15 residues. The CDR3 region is CASIQALAGGNEQFF. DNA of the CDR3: TGTGCCAGCATACAGGCACTAGCTGGGGGGAATGAGCAGTTCTTC.

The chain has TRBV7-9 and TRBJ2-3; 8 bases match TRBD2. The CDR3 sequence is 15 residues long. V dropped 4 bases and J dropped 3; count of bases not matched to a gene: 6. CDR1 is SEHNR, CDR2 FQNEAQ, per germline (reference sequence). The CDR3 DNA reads TGTGCCAGCAGCTCTCGGGGGGGCCGTACAGATACGCAGTATTTT. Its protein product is CASSSRGGRTDTQYF. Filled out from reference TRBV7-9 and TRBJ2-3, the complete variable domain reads DTGVSQNPRHKITKRGQNVTFRCDPISEHNRLYWYRQTLGQGPEFLTYFQNEAQLEKSRLLSDRFSAERPKGSFSTLEIQRTEQGDSAMYLCASSSRGGRTDTQYFGPGTRLTVL.

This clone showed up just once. This CDR3 is CASSLEGTGYSPLHF. CDR3 in DNA: TGTGCCAGCAGCTTGGAGGGGACAGGGTACTCACCCCTCCACTTT. V usage is TRBV5-6 and J usage is TRBJ1-6, with 9 nucleotides matching TRBD1. Losses at the gene ends were 0 bases for V and 10 bases for J; bases not matched to a gene: 5. The CDR3 contains 15 residues. Germline V gene lookup returns CDR1 SGHDT and CDR2 YYEEEE.

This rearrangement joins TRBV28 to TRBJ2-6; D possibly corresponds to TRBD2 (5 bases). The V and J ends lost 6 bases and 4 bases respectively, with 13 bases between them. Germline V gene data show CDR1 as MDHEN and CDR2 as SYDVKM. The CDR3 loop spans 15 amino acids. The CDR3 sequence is CASRRAGVGANVLTF. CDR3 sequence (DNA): TGTGCCAGCAGGAGGGCAGGAGTAGGGGCCAACGTCCTGACTTTC. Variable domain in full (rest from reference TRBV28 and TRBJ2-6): DVKVTQSSRYLVKRTGEKVFLECVQDMDHENMFWYRQDPGLGLRLIYFSYDVKMKEKGDIPEGYSVSREKKERFSLILESASTNQTSMYLCASRRAGVGANVLTFGAGSRLTVL.

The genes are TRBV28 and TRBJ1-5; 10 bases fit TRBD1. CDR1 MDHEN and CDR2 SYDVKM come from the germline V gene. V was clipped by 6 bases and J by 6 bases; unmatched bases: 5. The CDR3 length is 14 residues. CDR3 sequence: CASSWGQGSQPQHF. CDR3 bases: TGTGCCAGCAGCTGGGGACAGGGGAGTCAGCCCCAGCATTTT.

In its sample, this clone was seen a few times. The CDR3 DNA reads as TGCGCCAGCAGCTTGGGACAGGGGAAGGAGACCCAGTACTTC. This gives the protein CASSLGQGKETQYF. The rearrangement links TRBV5-1 to TRBJ2-5; 8 bases map to TRBD1. CDR1 SGHRS and CDR2 YFSETQ come from the germline V gene. Trimming removed 0 bases from V and 5 bases from J; junction bases left unmatched: 3. The CDR3 totals 14 residues.

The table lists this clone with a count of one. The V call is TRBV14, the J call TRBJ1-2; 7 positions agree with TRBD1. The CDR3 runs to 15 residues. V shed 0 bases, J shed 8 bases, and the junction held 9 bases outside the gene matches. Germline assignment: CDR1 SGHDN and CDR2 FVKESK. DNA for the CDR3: TGTGCCAGCAGCCAAGATCTCGGACAGGTTCACGGCTACACCTTC. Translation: CASSQDLGQVHGYTF.

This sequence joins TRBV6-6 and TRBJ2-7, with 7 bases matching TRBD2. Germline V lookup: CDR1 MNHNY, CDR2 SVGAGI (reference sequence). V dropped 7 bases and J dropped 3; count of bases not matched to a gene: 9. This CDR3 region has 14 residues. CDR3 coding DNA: TGTGCCAGCACCTTAACGGGAGGCCGCTACGAGCAGTACTTC. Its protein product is CASTLTGGRYEQYF.